This TCR beta chain was captured in a study of technical replicates of blood from a handful of donors. CDR1 and CDR2 (germline): MNHEY, SMNVEV (reference sequence). Trimming shortened V by 6 bases and J by 1 base, and 14 bases separated the two germline ends. CDR3 length equals 15 residues. Profiled with immunoSEQ multiplex PCR; TCRdb holds only in-frame clones, not every one. Of fewer than 90,000 clones in the sample, 70% to 90% were seen once. This sequence was found in a human donor in good health. J is TRBJ2-3 and V is TRBV27; D may be TRBD2 (6 bases). The sequenced sample was T cells isolated from PBMCs. This CDR3 is CASRRELAGTDTQYF. CDR3 nucleotide sequence: TGTGCCAGCAGGCGAGAACTAGCTGGCACAGATACGCAGTATTTT.